The 14 T cell receptor beta chains in this list originate from one sample, sequenced in a study of control samples from healthy donors and cancer patients. This table comes from immunoSEQ multiplex PCR, and its TCRdb copy is limited to in-frame clones, with some not included. Of roughly 160,000 clones in the sample, about 86% are singletons; the top ten hold roughly 5.3%. The specimen sequenced was blood. Every receptor here comes from a woman in her 30s in good health.

This chain connects TRBV5-5 to TRBJ2-7; tentatively, D is TRBD2 (6 bases). The length of the CDR3 is 15 residues. V lost 4 bases to trimming and J lost 2 bases, with 16 bases between them. The germline V gene has CDR1 SGHKS and CDR2 YYEKEE (reference sequence). For the CDR3, the DNA is TGTGCCAGCAGCGACCCGGGACTCCTCCCCTACGAGCAGTACGTC. Encoded protein: CASSDPGLLPYEQYV.

The chain joins TRBV19 to TRBJ1-1, with TRBD1 identical over 7 bases. The CDR3 totals 15 residues. The trim removed 5 bases at V and 6 bases at J, leaving 12 bases unmatched. Germline-derived CDR1 and CDR2 are LNHDA and SQIVND (reference sequence). The DNA of the CDR3 is TGTGCCAGTAGTGTACAGGGGAAAAGATCCGCTGAAGCTTTCTTT. Encoded protein: CASSVQGKRSAEAFF.

This clone showed up just once. V gene TRBV12-3 or TRBV12-4 combines with J gene TRBJ2-7; D gene uncertain. V lost 6 bases, J lost 3 bases, and 6 bases lay in between. CDR3 length: 11 amino acids. The CDR3 is CASSLNYEQYF. In DNA form, the CDR3 reads TGTGCCAGCAGCTTGAACTACGAGCAGTACTTC.

The chain joins TRBV2 to TRBJ1-5, with D possibly TRBD1 on 5 matching bases. Germline CDR1 and CDR2: SNHLY and FYNNEI. Trimming cost V 6 bases and J 0 bases, with 6 bases left between them. This CDR3 has 13 residues. The CDR3 nucleotides read TGTGCCAGCAGGGGGGGTAGCAATCAGCCCCAGCATTTT. Residues: CASRGGSNQPQHF.

CDR3 nucleotide sequence: TGTGCCAGCAATGCCGGTAGAGAGACCCAGTACTTC. This translates into CASNAGRETQYF. The gene calls are TRBV7-9 and TRBJ2-5, with D unresolved. The germline CDR1 and CDR2 sequences are SEHNR and FQNEAQ (reference sequence). The CDR3 consists of 12 residues. V dropped 7 bases and J dropped 4 bases, with 10 bases sitting between them.

The chain is built from TRBV2 and TRBJ1-4, with TRBD1 identical over 7 bases. This CDR3 is 13 amino acids long. J gave up 3 bases and V 8 bases, and 3 bases lay outside the gene matches. Looked up from germline, CDR1 is SNHLY and CDR2 is FYNNEI. The CDR3 protein is CASGGQPNEKLFF. CDR3 DNA: TGTGCCAGCGGGGGACAGCCTAATGAAAAACTGTTTTTT.

The chain recombines TRBV2 with TRBJ1-6, with TRBD1 matching over 9 bases. The CDR3 covers 14 residues. Germline V gene data show CDR1 as SNHLY and CDR2 as FYNNEI. Trimming cost V 6 bases and J 7 bases; bases outside gene matches: 4. The CDR3 is CASRQQGANSPLHF. Here the CDR3 DNA reads TGTGCCAGCAGGCAACAGGGGGCGAATTCACCCCTCCACTTT.

The rearrangement links TRBV4-1 to TRBJ2-5; 8 nucleotides line up with TRBD1. Germline assignment: CDR1 MGHRA and CDR2 YSYEKL. Trimming at V came to 8 bases and at J to 2 bases, leaving 4 bases not matched to a gene. The CDR3 runs 13 residues. CDR3 sequence reads: CASSQGAQETQYF. The CDR3 nucleotides read TGCGCCAGCTCTCAGGGGGCTCAAGAGACCCAGTACTTC.

The chain carries TRBV29-1 and TRBJ2-3; D may be TRBD1 (6 bases). Trimming stripped 4 bases from V and 4 bases from J, with 9 bases between. The CDR3 is 12 residues long. Germline V gene sequence: CDR1 SQVTM, CDR2 ANQGSEA. The CDR3 loop is CSVVGGPDTQYF. The CDR3 DNA is TGCAGCGTTGTTGGGGGCCCAGATACGCAGTATTTT.

On this clone: Other DNA sequences within the sample encode an identical CDR3. The rearrangement uses TRBV7-9 and TRBJ1-1; possible D gene TRBD1, 5 bases. There are 15 residues in the CDR3. Germline lookup yields CDR1 SEHNR and CDR2 FQNEAQ (reference sequence). Trimming removed 2 bases at V and 1 base at J, with 11 bases between. The CDR3 sequence is CASSLSPGGNTEAFF. CDR3 nucleotide sequence: TGTGCCAGCAGCTTATCCCCGGGGGGGAACACTGAAGCTTTCTTT.

This clone was seen once. The chain combines TRBV5-8 with TRBJ2-5; 8 bases align to TRBD1. This CDR3 region has 16 residues. V gave up 2 bases and J gave up 2 bases; unmatched junction bases: 8. CDR1 and CDR2 from the germline V gene are SGHTS and YDEGEE. The CDR3 loop is CASSLGQGRDQETQYF. CDR3 sequence (DNA): TGTGCCAGCAGCTTAGGACAGGGCAGGGATCAAGAGACCCAGTACTTC.

This clone was recorded once. This rearrangement joins TRBV19 to TRBJ2-5, with D tentatively TRBD2 (6 bases). V was cut by 5 bases and J by 4 bases, with 11 bases left in between. Germline CDR1 and CDR2: LNHDA and SQIVND (reference sequence). This CDR3 comprises 13 residues. For the CDR3, the DNA is TGTGCCAGTAGTGCGGGGCGGGGAGAGACCCAGTACTTC. Its translation: CASSAGRGETQYF.

The CDR3 sequence is CASSPRTGAGELFF. Here the CDR3 DNA reads TGTGCCAGCAGCCCGAGGACAGGGGCTGGGGAGCTGTTTTTT. This chain uses TRBV7-8 with TRBJ2-2; 9 bases are a match to TRBD1. The CDR3 contains 14 residues. J was trimmed by 8 bases and V by 5 bases; bases with no gene match: 6. Germline V gives CDR1 SGHVS, CDR2 FQNEAQ.

This clone was counted between two and nine times. The rearrangement links TRBV28 to TRBJ1-6, with D perhaps matching TRBD1 (6 bases). The V end lost 4 bases, the J end lost 8 bases, and 12 bases lay between the germline ends. Germline loops: CDR1 MDHEN, CDR2 SYDVKM. The CDR3 sequence is 14 residues long. The CDR3 spells CASSWGAGDSPLHF. The CDR3 DNA follows: TGTGCCAGCAGTTGGGGGGCTGGGGATTCACCCCTCCACTTT.